This TCR beta chain was identified during a study of early T cells in non-severe SARS-CoV-2 infection. V lost 5 bases to trimming and J lost 8 bases; unmatched junction nucleotides: 10. CDR3 length: 14 residues. CDR1 MDHEN and CDR2 SYDVKM come from the germline V gene. TCRdb reprocessed the 5' RACE reads with MiXCR, giving one entry per CDR3 protein. The sample shows around 66,000 distinct CDR3 sequences, about 12% of them seen only once. V usage is TRBV28 and J usage is TRBJ1-2; 8 nucleotides align to TRBD1. The sequence was obtained from an adult who was a healthcare worker with PCR-confirmed SARS-CoV-2 infection or an uninfected control (not recorded which). Sequencing was performed on whole blood. The CDR3 DNA sequence: TGTGCCAGCAGTCCGCTCCAGGGGGCGAGGGGCTACACCTTC. It is translated as CASSPLQGARGYTF.